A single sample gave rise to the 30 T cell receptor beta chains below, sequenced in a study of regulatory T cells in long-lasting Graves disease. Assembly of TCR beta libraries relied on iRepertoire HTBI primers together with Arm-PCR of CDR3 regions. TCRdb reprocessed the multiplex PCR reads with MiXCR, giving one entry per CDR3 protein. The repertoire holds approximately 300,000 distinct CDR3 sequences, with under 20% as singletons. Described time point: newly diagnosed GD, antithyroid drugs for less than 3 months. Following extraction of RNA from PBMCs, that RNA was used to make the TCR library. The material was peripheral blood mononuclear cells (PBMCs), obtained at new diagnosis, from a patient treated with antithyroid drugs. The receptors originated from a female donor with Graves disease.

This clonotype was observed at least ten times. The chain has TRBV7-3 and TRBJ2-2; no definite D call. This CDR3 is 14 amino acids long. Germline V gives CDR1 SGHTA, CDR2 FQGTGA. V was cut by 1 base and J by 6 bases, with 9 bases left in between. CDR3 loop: CASSLRVPPGELFF. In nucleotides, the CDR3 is TGTGCCAGCAGCTTAAGGGTCCCCCCCGGGGAGCTGTTTTTT.

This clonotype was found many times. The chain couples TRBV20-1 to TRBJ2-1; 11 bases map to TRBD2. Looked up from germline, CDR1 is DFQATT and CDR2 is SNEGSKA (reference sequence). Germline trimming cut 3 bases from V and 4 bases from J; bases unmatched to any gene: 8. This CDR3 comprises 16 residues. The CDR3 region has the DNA TGCAGTGCTAGTTCTACTAGCGGGAGTAGGTACAATGAGCAGTTCTTC. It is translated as CSASSTSGSRYNEQFF.

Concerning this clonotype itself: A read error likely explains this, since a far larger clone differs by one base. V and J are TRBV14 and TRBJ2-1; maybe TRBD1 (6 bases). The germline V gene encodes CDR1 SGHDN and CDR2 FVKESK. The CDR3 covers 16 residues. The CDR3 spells CASRNWGQGGIETQSF. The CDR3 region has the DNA TGTGCCAGCAGGAACTGGGGGCAGGGTGGTATAGAGACCCAGTCCTTC.

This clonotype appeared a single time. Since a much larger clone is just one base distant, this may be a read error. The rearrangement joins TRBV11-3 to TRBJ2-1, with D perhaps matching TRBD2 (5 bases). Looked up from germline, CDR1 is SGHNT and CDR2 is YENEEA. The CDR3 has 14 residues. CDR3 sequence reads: CASSFEGKYNEQCF. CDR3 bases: TGTGCCAGCAGCTTCGAGGGAAAGTACAATGAGCAGTGCTTC.

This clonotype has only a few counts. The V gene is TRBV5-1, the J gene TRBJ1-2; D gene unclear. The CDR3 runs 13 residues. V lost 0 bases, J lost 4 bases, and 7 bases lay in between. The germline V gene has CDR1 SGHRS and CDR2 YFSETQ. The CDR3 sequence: CASSLADFYGYTF. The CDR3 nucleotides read TGCGCCAGCAGCTTGGCGGATTTCTATGGCTACACCTTC.

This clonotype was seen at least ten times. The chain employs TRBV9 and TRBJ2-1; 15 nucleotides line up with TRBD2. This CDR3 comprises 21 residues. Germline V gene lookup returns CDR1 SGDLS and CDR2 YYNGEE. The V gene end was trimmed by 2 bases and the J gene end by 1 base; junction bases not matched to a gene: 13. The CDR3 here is CASSVGLAGGPREPSYNEQFF. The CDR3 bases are TGTGCCAGCAGCGTCGGACTAGCGGGAGGGCCGCGGGAACCATCCTACAATGAGCAGTTCTTC.

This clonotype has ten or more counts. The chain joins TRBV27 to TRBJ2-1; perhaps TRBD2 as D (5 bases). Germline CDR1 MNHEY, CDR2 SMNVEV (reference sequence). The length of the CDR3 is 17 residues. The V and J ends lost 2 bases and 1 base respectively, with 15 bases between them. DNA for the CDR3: TGTGCCAGCAGTTTACCGAAAGCCTGGAGGTCCTACAATGAGCAGTTCTTC. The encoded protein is CASSLPKAWRSYNEQFF.

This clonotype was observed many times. CDR3 sequence reads: CASSLAGGQRYDTQYF. The DNA of the CDR3 is TGTGCCAGCAGCTTAGCGGGGGGACAGCGGTACGATACGCAGTATTTT. The J gene is TRBJ2-3, the V gene TRBV7-2; possibly TRBD1 for D (7 bases). CDR1 and CDR2 from the germline V gene are SGHTA and FQGNSA. V was clipped by 0 bases and J by 6 bases, with 16 bases between them. This CDR3 region has 16 residues.

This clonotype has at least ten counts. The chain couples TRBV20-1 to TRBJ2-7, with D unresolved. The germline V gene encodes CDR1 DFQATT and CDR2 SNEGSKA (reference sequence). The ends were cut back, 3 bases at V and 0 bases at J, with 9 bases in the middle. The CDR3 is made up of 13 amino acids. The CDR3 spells CSASHPSSYEQYF. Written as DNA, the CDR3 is TGCAGTGCTAGCCACCCCAGCTCCTACGAGCAGTACTTC.

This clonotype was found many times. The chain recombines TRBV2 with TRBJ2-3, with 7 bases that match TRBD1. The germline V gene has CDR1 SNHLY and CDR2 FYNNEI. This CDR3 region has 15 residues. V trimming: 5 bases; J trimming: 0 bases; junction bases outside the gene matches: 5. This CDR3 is CASSPGQLSTDTQYF. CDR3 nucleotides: TGTGCCAGCAGTCCGGGACAGCTTAGCACAGATACGCAGTATTTT.

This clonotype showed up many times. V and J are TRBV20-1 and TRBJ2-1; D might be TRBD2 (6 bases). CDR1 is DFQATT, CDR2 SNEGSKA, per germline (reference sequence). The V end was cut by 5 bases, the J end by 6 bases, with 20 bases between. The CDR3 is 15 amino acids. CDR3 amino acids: CSARYSGGNLNEQFF. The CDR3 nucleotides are TGCAGTGCTCGATATAGCGGAGGGAACCTCAATGAGCAGTTCTTC.

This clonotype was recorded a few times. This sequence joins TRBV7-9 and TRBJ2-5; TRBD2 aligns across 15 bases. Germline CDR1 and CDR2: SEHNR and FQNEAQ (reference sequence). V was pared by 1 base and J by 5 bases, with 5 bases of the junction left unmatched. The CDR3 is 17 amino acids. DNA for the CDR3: TGTGCCAGCAGCTTAGGGACTAGCGGGAGGGTACGGGAGACCCAGTACTTC. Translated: CASSLGTSGRVRETQYF. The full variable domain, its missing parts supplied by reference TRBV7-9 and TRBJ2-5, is DTGVSQNPRHKITKRGQNVTFRCDPISEHNRLYWYRQTLGQGPEFLTYFQNEAQLEKSRLLSDRFSAERPKGSFSTLEIQRTEQGDSAMYLCASSLGTSGRVRETQYFGPGTRLLVL.

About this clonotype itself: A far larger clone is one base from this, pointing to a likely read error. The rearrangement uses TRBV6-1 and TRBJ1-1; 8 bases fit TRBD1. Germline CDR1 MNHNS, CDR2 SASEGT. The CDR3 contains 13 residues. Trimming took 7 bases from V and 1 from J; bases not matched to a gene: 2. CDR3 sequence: CASKGQGNTEAFF. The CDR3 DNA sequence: TGTGCCAGCAAAGGACAGGGGAACACTGAAGCTTTCTTT.

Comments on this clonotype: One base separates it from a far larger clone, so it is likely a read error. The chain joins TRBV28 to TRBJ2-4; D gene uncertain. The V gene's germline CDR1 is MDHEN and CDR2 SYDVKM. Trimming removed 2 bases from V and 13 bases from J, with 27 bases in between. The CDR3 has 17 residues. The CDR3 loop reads CASSLRSGDFPYNEQYF. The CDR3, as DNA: TGTGCCAGCAGTTTACGGTCAGGAGACTTCCCTTACAATGAGCAGTACTTC.

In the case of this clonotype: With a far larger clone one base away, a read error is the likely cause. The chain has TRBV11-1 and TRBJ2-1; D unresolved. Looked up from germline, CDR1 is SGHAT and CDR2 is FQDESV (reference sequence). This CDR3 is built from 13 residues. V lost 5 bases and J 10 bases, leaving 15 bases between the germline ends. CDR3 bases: TGTGCCAGCAGCCAGAATCGCCCGTACGAGCAGTTCTTC. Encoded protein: CASSQNRPYEQFF.

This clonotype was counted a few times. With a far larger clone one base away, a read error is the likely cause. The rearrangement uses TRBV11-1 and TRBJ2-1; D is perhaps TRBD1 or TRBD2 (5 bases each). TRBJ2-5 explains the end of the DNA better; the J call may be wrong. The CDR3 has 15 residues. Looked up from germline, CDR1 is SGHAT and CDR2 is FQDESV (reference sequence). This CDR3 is CASSTPRGYQEAQYF. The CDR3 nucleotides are TGTGCCAGCAGTACCCCCCGGGGCTACCAAGAGGCCCAGTACTTC.

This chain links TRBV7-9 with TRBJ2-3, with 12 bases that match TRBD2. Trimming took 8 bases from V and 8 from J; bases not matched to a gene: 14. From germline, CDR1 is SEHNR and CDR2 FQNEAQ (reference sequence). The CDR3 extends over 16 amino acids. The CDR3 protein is CASATSGRPLRSTQYF. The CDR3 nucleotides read TGTGCCAGCGCAACTAGCGGGAGGCCATTGAGGAGTACGCAGTATTTT.

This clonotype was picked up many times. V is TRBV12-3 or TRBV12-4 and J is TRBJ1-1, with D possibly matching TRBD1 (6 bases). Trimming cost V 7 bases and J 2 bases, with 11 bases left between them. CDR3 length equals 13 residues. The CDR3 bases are TGTGCCAGCATCAAAGGGGGAAACACTGAAGCTTTCTTT. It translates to CASIKGGNTEAFF.

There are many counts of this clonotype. The CDR3 DNA reads as TGTGCCAGCAGTGTCTCCCGCTACGAGCAGTACTTC. Translation gives CASSVSRYEQYF. This rearrangement joins TRBV2 to TRBJ2-7; D uncertain. Germline V CDR1 and CDR2: SNHLY, FYNNEI. CDR3 length equals 12 residues. V lost 4 bases to trimming and J lost 3 bases, with 7 bases between them.

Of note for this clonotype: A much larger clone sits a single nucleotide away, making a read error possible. The CDR3 loop is CASRGIRAEAFF. CDR3 in DNA: TGTGCCAGCAGGGGCATAAGGGCTGAAGCTTTCTTT. V and J are TRBV7-9 and TRBJ1-1, with D hard to call. Trimming cost V 6 bases and J 6 bases, with 11 bases left between them. CDR1 and CDR2 (germline): SEHNR, FQNEAQ (reference sequence). The CDR3 totals 12 residues.

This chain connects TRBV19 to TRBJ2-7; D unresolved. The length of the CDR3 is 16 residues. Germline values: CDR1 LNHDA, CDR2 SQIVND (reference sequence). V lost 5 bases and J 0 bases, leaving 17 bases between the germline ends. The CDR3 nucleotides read TGTGCCAGTAGTGAAAGCGAACTACTGAGCTCCTACGAGCAGTACTTC. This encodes CASSESELLSSYEQYF.

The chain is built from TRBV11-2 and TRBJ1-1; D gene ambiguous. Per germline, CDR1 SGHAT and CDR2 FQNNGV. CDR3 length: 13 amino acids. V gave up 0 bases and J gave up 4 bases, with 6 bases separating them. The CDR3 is CASSLEVVTEAFF. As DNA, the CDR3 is TGTGCCAGCAGCTTAGAGGTGGTCACTGAAGCTTTCTTT.

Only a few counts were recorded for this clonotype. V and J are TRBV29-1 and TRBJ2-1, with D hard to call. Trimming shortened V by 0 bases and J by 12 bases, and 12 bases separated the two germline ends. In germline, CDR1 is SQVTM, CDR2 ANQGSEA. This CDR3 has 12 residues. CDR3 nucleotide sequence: TGCAGCGTTGAAGATCTGGCAGAATGGCAGTTCTTC. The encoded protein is CSVEDLAEWQFF.

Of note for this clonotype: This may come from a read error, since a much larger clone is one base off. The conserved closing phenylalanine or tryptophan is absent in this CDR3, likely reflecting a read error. CDR3 sequence (DNA): TGCGCCAGCAGACAAGGGGGTTCCAATGAGCAGTTCTCC. Encoded protein: CASRQGGSNEQFS. The chain couples TRBV10-2 to TRBJ2-1; possible D gene TRBD1, 6 bases. The CDR3 covers 13 residues. Trimming took 6 bases from V and 6 from J, leaving 12 bases between them. From germline, CDR1 is WSHSY and CDR2 SAAADI.

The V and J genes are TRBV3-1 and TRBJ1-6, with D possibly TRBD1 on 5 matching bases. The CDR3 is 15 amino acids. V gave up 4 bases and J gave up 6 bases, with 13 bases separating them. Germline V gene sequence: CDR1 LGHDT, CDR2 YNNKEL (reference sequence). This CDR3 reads CASSPRDGFNSPLHF. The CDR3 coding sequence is TGTGCCAGCAGCCCCCGGGACGGATTTAATTCACCCCTCCACTTT.

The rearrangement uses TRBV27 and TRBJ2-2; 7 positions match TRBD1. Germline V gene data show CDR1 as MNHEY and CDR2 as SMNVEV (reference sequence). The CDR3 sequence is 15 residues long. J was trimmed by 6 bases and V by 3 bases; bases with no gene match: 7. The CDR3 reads CASSFVQGYAGELFF. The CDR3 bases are TGTGCCAGCAGTTTCGTACAGGGGTACGCCGGGGAGCTGTTTTTT.

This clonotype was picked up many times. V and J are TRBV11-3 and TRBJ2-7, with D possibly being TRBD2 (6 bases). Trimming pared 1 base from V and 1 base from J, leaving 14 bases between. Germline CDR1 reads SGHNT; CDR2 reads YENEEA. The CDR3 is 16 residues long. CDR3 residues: CASSLGGRAGSYEQYF. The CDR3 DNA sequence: TGTGCCAGCAGCTTAGGGGGCCGCGCGGGATCCTACGAGCAGTACTTC. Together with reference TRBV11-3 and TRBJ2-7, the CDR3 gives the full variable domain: EAGVVQSPRYKIIEKKQPVAFWCNPISGHNTLYWYLQNLGQGPELLIRYENEEAVDDSQLPKDRFSAERLKGVDSTLKIQPAELGDSAVYLCASSLGGRAGSYEQYFGPGTRLTVT.

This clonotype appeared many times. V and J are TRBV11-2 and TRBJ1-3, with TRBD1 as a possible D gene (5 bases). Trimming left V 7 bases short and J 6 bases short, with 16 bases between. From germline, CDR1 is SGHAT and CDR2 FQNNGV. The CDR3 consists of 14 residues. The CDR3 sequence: CASTQRAGINTIYF. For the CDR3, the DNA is TGTGCCAGCACCCAAAGGGCAGGGATAAACACCATATATTTT.

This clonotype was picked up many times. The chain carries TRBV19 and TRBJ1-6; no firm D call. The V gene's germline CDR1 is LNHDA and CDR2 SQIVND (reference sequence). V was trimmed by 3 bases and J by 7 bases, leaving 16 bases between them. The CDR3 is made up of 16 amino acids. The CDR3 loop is CASSMSRQGRNSPLHF. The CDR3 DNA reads TGTGCCAGTAGTATGTCGAGACAAGGGAGGAATTCACCCCTCCACTTT.

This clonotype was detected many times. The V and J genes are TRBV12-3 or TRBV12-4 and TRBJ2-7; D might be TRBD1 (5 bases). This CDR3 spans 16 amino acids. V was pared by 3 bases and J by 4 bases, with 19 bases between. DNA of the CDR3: TGTGCCAGCAGTTTCCTCCTGCAGGGAATGGTATACGAGCAGTACTTC. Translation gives CASSFLLQGMVYEQYF.